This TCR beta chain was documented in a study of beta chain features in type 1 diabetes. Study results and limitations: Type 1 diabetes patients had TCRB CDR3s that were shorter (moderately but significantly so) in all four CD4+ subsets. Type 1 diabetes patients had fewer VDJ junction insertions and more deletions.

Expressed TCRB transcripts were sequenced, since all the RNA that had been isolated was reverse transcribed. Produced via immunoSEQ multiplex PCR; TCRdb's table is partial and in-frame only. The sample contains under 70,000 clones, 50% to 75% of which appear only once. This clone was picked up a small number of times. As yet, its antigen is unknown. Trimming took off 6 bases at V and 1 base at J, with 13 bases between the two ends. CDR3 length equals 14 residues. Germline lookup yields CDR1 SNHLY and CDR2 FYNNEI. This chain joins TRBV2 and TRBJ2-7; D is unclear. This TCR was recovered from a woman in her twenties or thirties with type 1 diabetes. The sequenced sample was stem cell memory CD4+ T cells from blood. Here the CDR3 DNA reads TGTGCCAGCAGAATCATGGTCCAGTCCTACGAGCAGTACTTC. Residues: CASRIMVQSYEQYF.